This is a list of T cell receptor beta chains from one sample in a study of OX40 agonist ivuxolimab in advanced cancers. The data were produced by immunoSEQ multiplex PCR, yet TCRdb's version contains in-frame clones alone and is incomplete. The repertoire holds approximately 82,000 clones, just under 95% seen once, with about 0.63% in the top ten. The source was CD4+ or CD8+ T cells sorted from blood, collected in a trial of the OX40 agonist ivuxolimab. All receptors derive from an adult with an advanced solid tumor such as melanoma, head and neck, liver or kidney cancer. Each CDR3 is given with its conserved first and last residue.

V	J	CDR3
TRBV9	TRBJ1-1	CASSVDGGSTEAFF
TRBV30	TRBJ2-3	CAWKGGLGTAHRDTQYF
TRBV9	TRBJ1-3	CASSPQEWLGNTIYF
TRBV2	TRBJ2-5	CASRLTTPGTQYF
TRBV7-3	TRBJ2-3	CASSLDRGDTQYF
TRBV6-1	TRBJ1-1	CASSENRGDTEAFF
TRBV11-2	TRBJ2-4	CASSSLGYIQYF
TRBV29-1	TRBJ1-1	CSVRQVLNTEAFF
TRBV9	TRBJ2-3	CASKPGTGLSTDTQYF
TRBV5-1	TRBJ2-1	CASSPPASGKVDEQFF
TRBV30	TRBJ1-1	CAWSVLDGNTEAFF
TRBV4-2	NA	CASSQDKQGYYEQYF